The clone carrying this T cell receptor beta chain was recorded a few times. The antigen is unknown. The data originate from a study of cytomegalovirus exposure and HLA in healthy donors. Primers for the PCR totalled 60 Vbeta and 13 Jbeta. Using immunoSEQ multiplex PCR, the repertoire was profiled, and TCRdb retains in-frame clones only, with some absent. The sample has 150,000 to 200,000 clones, roughly 74% seen once. Germline-derived CDR1 and CDR2 are LNHDA and SQIVND (reference sequence). The CDR3 sequence is 15 residues long. Broader study findings: Analysis performed later found more than 15,000 TCR beta sequences associated with HLA alleles at 0.05 false discovery rate. Later findings reportedly placed an Asian-associated ancestry cluster below the roughly 690-donor mean for N-insertions. About 87% or about 30% of the time was how often most TCR beta V segments were productive, according to an earlier analysis. Associated with cytomegalovirus, according to the listing, were 150 to 200 TCR beta chains.

The source material was PBMCs. This clonotype was obtained from a woman aged 40 to 50 in good health and CMV-seropositive. The chain couples TRBV19 to TRBJ2-5, with TRBD2 matching over 8 bases. The closer fit of TRBJ2-7 to the DNA end suggests the J call may be wrong. This CDR3 reads CASSIQAGARYEQYF. The CDR3 bases are TGTGCCAGTAGCATTCAAGCGGGAGCTCGGTACGAGCAGTACTTC.